The clone carrying this T cell receptor (beta chain) came up once. The data derive from a study of blood T cell repertoires in COVID-19. Germline V CDR1 and CDR2: KGHSH, LQKENI. The CDR3 is made up of 14 amino acids. V lost 3 bases, J lost 7 bases, and 4 bases stayed unmatched. Sequencing was performed with immunoSEQ multiplex PCR; in TCRdb, only in-frame clones are kept and a portion is missing. Counted here are 65,000 to 90,000 clones, 70% to 90% occurring once; the ten biggest clones make up 6% to 7.5%. The specimen sequenced was peripheral blood. The clonotype comes from a woman aged 80 or over with acute or convalescent COVID-19. The V and J genes are TRBV18 and TRBJ1-4; TRBD1 agrees at 8 bases. This chain's CDR3 is CASSPVDRAEKLFF. In DNA, the CDR3 is TGTGCCAGCTCACCGGTGGACAGGGCTGAAAAACTGTTTTTT.